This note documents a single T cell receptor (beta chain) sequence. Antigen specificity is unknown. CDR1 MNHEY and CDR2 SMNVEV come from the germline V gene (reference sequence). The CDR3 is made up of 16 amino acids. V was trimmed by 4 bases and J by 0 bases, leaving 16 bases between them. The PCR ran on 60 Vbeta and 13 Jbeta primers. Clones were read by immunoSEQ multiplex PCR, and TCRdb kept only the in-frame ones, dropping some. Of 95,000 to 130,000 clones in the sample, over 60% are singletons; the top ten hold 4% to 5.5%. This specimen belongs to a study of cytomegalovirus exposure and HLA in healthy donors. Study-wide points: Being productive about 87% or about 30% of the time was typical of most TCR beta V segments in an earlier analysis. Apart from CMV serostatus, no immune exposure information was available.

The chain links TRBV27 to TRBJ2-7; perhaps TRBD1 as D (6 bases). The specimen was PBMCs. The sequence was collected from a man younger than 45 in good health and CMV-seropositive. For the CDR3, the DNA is TGTGCCAGCAGTTATACCCTGTCAGGGGCCTCCTACGAGCAGTACTTC. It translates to CASSYTLSGASYEQYF.